This T cell receptor beta chain was documented in a study of blood T cell repertoires in COVID-19. V was pared by 1 base and J by 1 base, with 8 bases between. The CDR3 has 14 amino acids. Germline V CDR1 and CDR2: LNHDA, SQIVND (reference sequence). Clones were read by immunoSEQ multiplex PCR, and TCRdb kept only the in-frame ones, dropping some. The data show some 150,000 clones, with more than 70% seen just once and roughly 2% held by the top ten. The chain uses TRBV19 and TRBJ2-7; tentative D call: TRBD1 (6 bases). The sample taken for sequencing was peripheral blood. This receptor was obtained from a human donor in a cohort sampled during active COVID-19. The CDR3, as DNA: TGTGCCAGTAGTATAGCCGGACAGTCCTACGAGCAGTACTTC. Translating it yields CASSIAGQSYEQYF.